The 18 T cell receptor beta chains below were found in one sample sequenced in a study of cytomegalovirus exposure and HLA in healthy donors. It was with 60 Vbeta and 13 Jbeta primers that the PCR ran. Sequencing used immunoSEQ multiplex PCR; TCRdb keeps in-frame clones, though not all of them. The sample includes about 150,000 clones, roughly 80% of them seen just once. The specimen was PBMCs. Source of these receptors: a man in his forties or fifties in good health and CMV-seronegative.

The chain links TRBV11-3 to TRBJ2-1, with 8 bases fitting TRBD2. After removal of 5 bases from V and 0 bases from J, the junction contained 3 bases not matched to a gene. The germline gives CDR1 SGHNT, CDR2 YENEEA. This CDR3 is 15 amino acids long. The CDR3 protein is CASSPGGSSYNEQFF. The DNA of the CDR3 is TGTGCCAGCAGCCCGGGAGGGAGCTCCTACAATGAGCAGTTCTTC.

The chain uses TRBV7-9 and TRBJ1-2, with 8 bases aligning to TRBD1. The V and J ends lost 7 bases and 1 base, in that order; junction bases with no gene match: 11. The V gene's germline CDR1 is SEHNR and CDR2 FQNEAQ (reference sequence). CDR3 length: 16 amino acids. CDR3 sequence (DNA): TGTGCCAGCACCACGACCCGGACAGGGAATAACTATGGCTACACCTTC. As protein: CASTTTRTGNNYGYTF.

V usage is TRBV13 and J usage is TRBJ2-3, with 8 bases matching TRBD2. Germline V CDR1 and CDR2: PRHDT, FYEKMQ (reference sequence). With V trimmed by 5 bases and J by 2 bases, 15 bases remained unmatched. The CDR3 extends over 18 amino acids. CDR3 region: CASSLNPLRGEYTDTQYF. CDR3 in DNA: TGTGCCAGCAGCCTTAACCCCCTGCGGGGGGAATACACAGATACGCAGTATTTT. The complete variable domain, with remaining parts taken from reference TRBV13 and TRBJ2-3, reads AAGVIQSPRHLIKEKRETATLKCYPIPRHDTVYWYQQGPGQDPQFLISFYEKMQSDKGSIPDRFSAQQFSDYHSELNMSSLELGDSALYFCASSLNPLRGEYTDTQYFGPGTRLTVL.

The CDR3 DNA reads as TGTGCCAGCAGCTTATGGACTGGTCCCGCTGAGCAGTTCTTC. As protein: CASSLWTGPAEQFF. The chain employs TRBV7-2 and TRBJ2-1; perhaps TRBD2 as D (5 bases). Trimming cost V 2 bases and J 9 bases, with 14 bases left between them. This CDR3 has 14 residues. CDR1 and CDR2 (germline): SGHTA, FQGNSA.

The chain is built from TRBV5-1 and TRBJ1-1; unclear D gene. V was clipped by 5 bases and J by 5 bases, with 13 bases between them. There are 13 residues in the CDR3. The V gene's germline CDR1 is SGHRS and CDR2 YFSETQ. CDR3: CASREGVKTEAFF. In DNA form, the CDR3 reads TGCGCCAGCAGAGAGGGAGTAAAGACTGAAGCTTTCTTT.

The chain combines TRBV5-1 with TRBJ1-3; the D is unclear. V lost 0 bases and J lost 0, with 10 bases in between. The CDR3 has 16 amino acids. Germline V CDR1 and CDR2: SGHRS, YFSETQ. CDR3 loop: CASSLGTGNSGNTIYF. The CDR3 DNA is TGCGCCAGCAGCTTGGGCACGGGAAACTCTGGAAACACCATATATTTT.

The chain carries TRBV30 and TRBJ2-7; perhaps TRBD2 as D (5 bases). CDR1 is GTSNPN and CDR2 is SVGIG in the germline V gene (reference sequence). The CDR3 has 15 residues. Trimming removed 4 bases from V and 0 bases from J, with 16 bases in between. The CDR3 DNA reads as TGTGCCTGGACTCGAGGGCCTCTTGACTCCTACGAGCAGTACTTC. It specifies CAWTRGPLDSYEQYF.

The V gene is TRBV19, the J gene TRBJ2-2, with D maybe TRBD2 (6 bases). Deletions cut 3 bases from V and 4 bases from J, with 9 bases between. CDR1 and CDR2 from the germline V gene are LNHDA and SQIVND (reference sequence). This CDR3 contains 14 residues. In DNA form, the CDR3 reads TGTGCCAGTAGTATCGGGGGTATCACCGGGGAGCTGTTTTTT. Translating it yields CASSIGGITGELFF.

This clone was seen just once. The chain couples TRBV7-2 to TRBJ2-7; 9 bases line up with TRBD2. CDR3 length equals 15 residues. V lost 4 bases to trimming and J lost 2 bases; unmatched junction nucleotides: 6. Germline CDR1 and CDR2: SGHTA and FQGNSA. CDR3 protein: CASSSLGGGAYEQYF. CDR3 nucleotide sequence: TGTGCCAGCAGCTCCCTGGGCGGGGGGGCCTACGAGCAGTACTTC.

This chain uses TRBV5-1 with TRBJ2-5, with D maybe TRBD1 (6 bases). Germline V gene sequence: CDR1 SGHRS, CDR2 YFSETQ. The CDR3 runs 15 residues. Trimming pared 7 bases from V and 4 bases from J, leaving 20 bases between. In DNA, the CDR3 is TGCGCCAGCTCCTTTCTCCAGGGGCAAGGAGAGACCCAGTACTTC. It is translated as CASSFLQGQGETQYF.

This chain uses TRBV5-1 with TRBJ2-7; 14 bases map to TRBD2. The germline V gene encodes CDR1 SGHRS and CDR2 YFSETQ. The CDR3 loop spans 17 amino acids. V lost 0 bases and J lost 4; bases outside the gene matches: 6. CDR3 loop: CASSLGLAGGRVYEQYF. CDR3 sequence (DNA): TGCGCCAGCAGCTTGGGACTAGCGGGAGGGAGAGTGTACGAGCAGTACTTC.

The genes are TRBV5-5 and TRBJ1-1; 8 positions match TRBD1. Germline V gives CDR1 SGHKS, CDR2 YYEKEE (reference sequence). With 2 bases clipped from V and 1 base from J, the junction kept 7 bases outside the gene matches. The CDR3 consists of 16 residues. CDR3 nucleotide sequence: TGTGCCAGCAGCTTTTTACAGGGGGAGACGAACACTGAAGCTTTCTTT. Protein sequence: CASSFLQGETNTEAFF. Full variable domain (rest looked up from reference TRBV5-5 and TRBJ1-1): DAGVTQSPTHLIKTRGQQVTLRCSPISGHKSVSWYQQVLGQGPQFIFQYYEKEERGRGNFPDRFSARQFPNYSSELNVNALLLGDSALYLCASSFLQGETNTEAFFGQGTRLTVV.

This chain links TRBV18 with TRBJ2-7; D possibly corresponds to TRBD2 (6 bases). In germline, CDR1 is KGHSH, CDR2 LQKENI. Trimming removed 2 bases from V and 4 bases from J, with 15 bases in between. The CDR3 runs 15 residues. The CDR3 here is CASSPAAGGPYEQYF. The CDR3 DNA is TGTGCCAGCTCACCAGCGGCAGGAGGGCCTTACGAGCAGTACTTC.

As concerns this clone: Other DNA sequences in the sample encode the same CDR3. This chain joins TRBV5-1 and TRBJ2-3; 16 nucleotides agree with TRBD2. Germline CDR1 is SGHRS and CDR2 is YFSETQ. The CDR3 loop spans 17 amino acids. V was pared by 8 bases and J by 3 bases, with 9 bases of the junction left unmatched. DNA for the CDR3: TGCGCCAGTAGCACGGGACTAGCGGGGGGGACGACAGATACGCAGTATTTT. Residues: CASSTGLAGGTTDTQYF.

V usage is TRBV29-1 and J usage is TRBJ1-3, with TRBD1 matching 8 bases. With V trimmed by 6 bases and J by 2 bases, 6 bases remained unmatched. Germline-derived CDR1 and CDR2 are SQVTM and ANQGSEA. The CDR3 has 14 amino acids. CDR3 sequence reads: CSVDDRGAGNTIYF. The CDR3 DNA reads TGCAGCGTCGACGACAGGGGAGCTGGAAACACCATATATTTT.

Worth noting for this clone: The junction differs from germline at one of its ends, possibly a read error. The CDR3 reads CAARRENRPQHF. The CDR3 DNA reads as TGTGCCGCCAGACGGGAAAATCGGCCCCAGCATTTT. V is TRBV6-1 and J is TRBJ1-5; D is undetermined. The length of the CDR3 is 12 residues. Germline V gene sequence: CDR1 MNHNS, CDR2 SASEGT.

In this sample, this clone is medium-sized (0.01 to 0.1%). The chain couples TRBV5-1 to TRBJ2-1; 11 bases are a match to TRBD2. J was trimmed by 6 bases and V by 3 bases; bases with no gene match: 5. From germline, CDR1 is SGHRS and CDR2 YFSETQ. There are 15 residues in the CDR3. CDR3 protein: CASSSLAGGTNEQFF. For the CDR3, the DNA is TGCGCCAGCAGCTCTCTAGCGGGGGGAACCAATGAGCAGTTCTTC.

The chain uses TRBV20-1 and TRBJ2-1; TRBD2 matches at 7 bases. Trimming took 7 bases from V and 10 from J; bases not matched to a gene: 7. The CDR3 runs to 11 residues. CDR1 and CDR2 from the germline V gene are DFQATT and SNEGSKA (reference sequence). The CDR3, as DNA: TGCAGTGTTACCTTGACTAGCGAGCAGTTCTTC. Its translation: CSVTLTSEQFF.